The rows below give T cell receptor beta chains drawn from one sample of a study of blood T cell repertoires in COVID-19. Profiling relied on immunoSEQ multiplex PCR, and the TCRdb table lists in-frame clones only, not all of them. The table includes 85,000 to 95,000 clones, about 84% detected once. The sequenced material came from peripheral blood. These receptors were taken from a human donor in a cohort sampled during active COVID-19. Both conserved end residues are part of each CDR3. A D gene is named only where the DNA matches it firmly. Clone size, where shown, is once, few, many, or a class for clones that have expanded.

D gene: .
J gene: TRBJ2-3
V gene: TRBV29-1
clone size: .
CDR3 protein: CSVETGNTDTQYF
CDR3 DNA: TGCAGCGTTGAGACGGGGAACACAGATACGCAGTATTTT

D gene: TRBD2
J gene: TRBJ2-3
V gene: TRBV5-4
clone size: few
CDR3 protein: CASSLKTSGGTDTQYF
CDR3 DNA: TGTGCCAGCAGCCTCAAGACTAGCGGTGGCACAGATACGCAGTATTTT

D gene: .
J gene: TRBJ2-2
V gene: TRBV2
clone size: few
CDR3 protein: CASSEAGQGTGELFF
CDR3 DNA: TGTGCCAGCAGTGAAGCGGGGCAGGGCACCGGGGAGCTGTTTTTT

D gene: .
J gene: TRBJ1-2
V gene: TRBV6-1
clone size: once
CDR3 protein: CASSELGAGRGYTF
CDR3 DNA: TGTGCCAGCAGTGAATTGGGAGCTGGGAGAGGCTACACCTTC

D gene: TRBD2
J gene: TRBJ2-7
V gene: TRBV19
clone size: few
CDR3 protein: CASSIRASGPYEQYF
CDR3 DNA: TGTGCCAGTAGTATCCGGGCTAGCGGGCCCTACGAGCAGTACTTC

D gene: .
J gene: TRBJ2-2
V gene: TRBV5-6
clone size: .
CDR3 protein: CASSLLVTGELFF
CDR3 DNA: TGTGCCAGCAGCTTGCTCGTTACCGGGGAGCTGTTTTTT

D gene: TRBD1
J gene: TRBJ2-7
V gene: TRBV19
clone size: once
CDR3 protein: CASSMTGATEQYF
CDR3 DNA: TGTGCCAGTAGTATGACAGGGGCTACGGAGCAGTACTTC

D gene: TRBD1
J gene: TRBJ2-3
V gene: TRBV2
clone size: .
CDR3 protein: CASTPLQGVNTDTQYF
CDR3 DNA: TGTGCCAGCACCCCACTACAGGGGGTTAACACAGATACGCAGTATTTT

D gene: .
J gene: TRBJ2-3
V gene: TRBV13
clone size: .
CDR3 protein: CASSLDRDTQYF
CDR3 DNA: TGTGCCAGCAGCTTAGATCGAGATACGCAGTATTTT

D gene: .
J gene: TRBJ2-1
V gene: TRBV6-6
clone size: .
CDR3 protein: CASSTGTGTYNEQFF
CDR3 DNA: TGTGCCAGCAGTACCGGGACTGGAACCTACAATGAGCAGTTCTTC

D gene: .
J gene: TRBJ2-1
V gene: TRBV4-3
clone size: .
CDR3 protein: CASSRTLSYNEQFF
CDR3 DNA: TGCGCCAGCAGCCGGACACTCTCCTACAATGAGCAGTTCTTC

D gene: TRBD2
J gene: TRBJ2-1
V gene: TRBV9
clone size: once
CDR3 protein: CASSGAGDYYNEQFF
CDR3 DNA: TGTGCCAGCAGCGGAGCGGGGGACTACTACAATGAGCAGTTCTTC

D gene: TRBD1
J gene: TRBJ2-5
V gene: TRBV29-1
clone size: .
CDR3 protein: CSVDGTGGFDETQYF
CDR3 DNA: TGCAGCGTTGACGGGACAGGGGGATTTGATGAGACCCAGTACTTC

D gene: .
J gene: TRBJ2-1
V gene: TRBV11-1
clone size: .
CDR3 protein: CASSPRREQFF
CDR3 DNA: TGTGCCAGCAGCCCAAGGAGAGAGCAGTTCTTC

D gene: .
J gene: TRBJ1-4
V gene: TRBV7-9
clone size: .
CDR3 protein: CASSLGQGREKLFF
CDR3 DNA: TGTGCCAGCAGCTTGGGGCAGGGGAGAGAAAAACTGTTTTTT

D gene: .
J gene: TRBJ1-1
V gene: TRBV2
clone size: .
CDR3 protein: CASSRTAMNTEAFF
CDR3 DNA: TGTGCCAGCAGCCGGACAGCCATGAACACTGAAGCTTTCTTT

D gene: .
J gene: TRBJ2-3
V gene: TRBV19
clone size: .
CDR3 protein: CASKGQTRTDTQYF
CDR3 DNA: TGTGCCAGTAAAGGACAGACTCGCACAGATACGCAGTATTTT

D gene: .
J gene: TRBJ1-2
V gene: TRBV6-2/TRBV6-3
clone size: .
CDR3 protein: CASSRNQGRYGYTF
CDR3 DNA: TGTGCCAGCAGCCGCAACCAGGGTCGGTATGGCTACACCTTC

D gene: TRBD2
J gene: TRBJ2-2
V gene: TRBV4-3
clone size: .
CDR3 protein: CASSQELAGVPGELFF
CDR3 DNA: TGCGCCAGCAGCCAAGAGCTAGCGGGAGTGCCCGGGGAGCTGTTTTTT

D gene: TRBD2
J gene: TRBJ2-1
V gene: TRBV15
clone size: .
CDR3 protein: CATSRASGYNEQFF
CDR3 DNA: TGTGCCACCAGCAGAGCTAGCGGGTACAATGAGCAGTTCTTC

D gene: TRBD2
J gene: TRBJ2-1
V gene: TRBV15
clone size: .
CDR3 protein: CATGLIAGEGQFF
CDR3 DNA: TGTGCCACCGGGTTGATAGCGGGAGAGGGGCAGTTCTTC

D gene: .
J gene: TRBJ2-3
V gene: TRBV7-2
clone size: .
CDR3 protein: CASSLNPSAADTQYF
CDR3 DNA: TGTGCCAGCAGCTTAAATCCCTCGGCGGCAGATACGCAGTATTTT

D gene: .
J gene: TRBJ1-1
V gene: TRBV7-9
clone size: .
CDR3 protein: CAGGRLNTEAFF
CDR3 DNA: TGTGCCGGAGGGAGACTGAACACTGAAGCTTTCTTT

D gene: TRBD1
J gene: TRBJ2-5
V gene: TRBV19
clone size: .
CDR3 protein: CASSTRIGQAFQETQYF
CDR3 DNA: TGTGCCAGTAGTACCCGAATAGGACAGGCCTTCCAAGAGACCCAGTACTTC

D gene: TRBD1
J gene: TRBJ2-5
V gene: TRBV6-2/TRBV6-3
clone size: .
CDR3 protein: CASSDRGVGTQYF
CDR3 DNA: TGTGCCAGCAGCGACAGGGGGGTCGGGACCCAGTACTTC

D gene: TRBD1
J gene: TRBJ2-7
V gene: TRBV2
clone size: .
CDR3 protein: CASSEPGQGAKEQYF
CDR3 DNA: TGTGCCAGCAGTGAACCGGGACAGGGGGCGAAAGAGCAGTACTTC

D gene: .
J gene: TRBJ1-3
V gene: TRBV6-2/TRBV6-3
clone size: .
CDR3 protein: CASSRGGGNTIYF
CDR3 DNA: TGTGCCAGCAGCAGGGGAGGTGGAAACACCATATATTTT

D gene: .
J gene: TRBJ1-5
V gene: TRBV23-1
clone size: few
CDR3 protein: CASNVTGDNQPQHF
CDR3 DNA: TGCGCCAGCAACGTGACAGGTGACAATCAGCCCCAGCATTTT

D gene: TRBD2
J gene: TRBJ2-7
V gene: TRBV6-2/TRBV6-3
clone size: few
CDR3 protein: CASSYDTSGPYEQYF
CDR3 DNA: TGTGCCAGCAGTTACGATACTAGCGGTCCCTACGAGCAGTACTTC

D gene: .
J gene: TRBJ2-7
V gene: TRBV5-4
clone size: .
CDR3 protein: CASSGSSYEQYF
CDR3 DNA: TGTGCCAGCAGCGGTAGCTCCTACGAGCAGTACTTC

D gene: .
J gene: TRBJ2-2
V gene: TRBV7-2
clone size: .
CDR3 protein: CASTRGGHNTGELFF
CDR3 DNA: TGTGCCAGCACAAGGGGGGGCCACAACACCGGGGAGCTGTTTTTT

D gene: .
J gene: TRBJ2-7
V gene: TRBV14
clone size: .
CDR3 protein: CASSQWAEQYF
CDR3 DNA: TGTGCCAGCAGCCAGTGGGCCGAGCAGTACTTC

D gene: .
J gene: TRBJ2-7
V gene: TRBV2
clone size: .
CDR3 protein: CASIPPVPTSDEQYF
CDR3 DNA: TGTGCCAGCATTCCCCCGGTGCCAACCTCTGACGAGCAGTACTTC

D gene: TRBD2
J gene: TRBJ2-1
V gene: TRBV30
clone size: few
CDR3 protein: CAWSVGGAGYNEQFF
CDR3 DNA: TGTGCCTGGAGTGTCGGGGGGGCGGGATACAATGAGCAGTTCTTC

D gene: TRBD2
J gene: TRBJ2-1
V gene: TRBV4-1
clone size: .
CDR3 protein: CASSQEKRDINEQFF
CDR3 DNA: TGCGCCAGCAGCCAAGAAAAGCGGGATATCAATGAGCAGTTCTTC

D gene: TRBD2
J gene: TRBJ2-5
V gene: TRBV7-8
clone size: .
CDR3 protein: CASSKGTSGREYQETQYF
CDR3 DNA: TGTGCCAGCAGCAAAGGGACTAGCGGGAGAGAGTACCAAGAGACCCAGTACTTC

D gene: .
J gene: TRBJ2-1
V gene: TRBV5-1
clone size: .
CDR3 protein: CASSLLDSGEQFF
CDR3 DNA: TGCGCCAGCAGCTTGCTCGACTCGGGTGAGCAGTTCTTC

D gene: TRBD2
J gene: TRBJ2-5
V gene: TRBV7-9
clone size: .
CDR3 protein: CASSFSGEETQYF
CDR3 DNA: TGTGCCAGCAGCTTCAGCGGGGAAGAGACCCAGTACTTC

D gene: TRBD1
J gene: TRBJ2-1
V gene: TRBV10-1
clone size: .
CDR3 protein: CASSDRGTDPRTGTYNEQFF
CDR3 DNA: TGCGCCAGCAGTGACCGCGGGACCGACCCCCGGACAGGGACCTACAATGAGCAGTTCTTC

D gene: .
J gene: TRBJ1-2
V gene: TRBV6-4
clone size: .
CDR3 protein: CASRESTGYGGYTF
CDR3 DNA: TGTGCCAGCAGGGAATCAACAGGGTACGGGGGCTACACCTTC

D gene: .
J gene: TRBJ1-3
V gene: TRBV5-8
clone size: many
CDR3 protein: CASSLFHSSGNTIYF
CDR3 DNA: TGTGCCAGCAGCTTGTTCCACTCCTCTGGAAACACCATATATTTT

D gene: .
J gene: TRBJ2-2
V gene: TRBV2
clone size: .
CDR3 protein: CASSDRRGGTGELFF
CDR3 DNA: TGTGCCAGCAGTGATAGGCGGGGAGGCACCGGGGAGCTGTTTTTT

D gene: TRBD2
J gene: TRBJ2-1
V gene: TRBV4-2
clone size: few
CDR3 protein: CASSRGSGLSSYNEQFF
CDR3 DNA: TGTGCCAGCAGCCGTGGTAGCGGGTTGAGCTCCTACAATGAGCAGTTCTTC

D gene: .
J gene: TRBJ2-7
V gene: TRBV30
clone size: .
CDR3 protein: CAWSVLGGDSSEQYF
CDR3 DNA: TGTGCCTGGAGTGTACTTGGCGGGGACTCAAGCGAGCAGTACTTC

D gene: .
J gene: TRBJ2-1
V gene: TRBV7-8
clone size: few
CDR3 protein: CASSLDWSIHNEQFF
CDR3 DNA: TGTGCCAGCAGCTTAGACTGGAGCATCCACAATGAGCAGTTCTTC

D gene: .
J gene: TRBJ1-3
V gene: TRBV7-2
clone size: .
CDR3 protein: CASSLDGTPSSGNTIYF
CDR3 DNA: TGTGCCAGCAGCTTAGATGGGACACCTAGCTCTGGAAACACCATATATTTT

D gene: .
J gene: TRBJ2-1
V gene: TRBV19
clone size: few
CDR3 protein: CASSQSSESWSSYNEQFF
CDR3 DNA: TGTGCCAGTAGCCAGAGTAGCGAGAGTTGGAGCTCCTACAATGAGCAGTTCTTC

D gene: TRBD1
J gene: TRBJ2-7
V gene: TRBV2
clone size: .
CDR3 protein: CASSDRTGGHEQYF
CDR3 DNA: TGTGCCAGCAGTGATAGGACAGGGGGTCACGAGCAGTACTTC

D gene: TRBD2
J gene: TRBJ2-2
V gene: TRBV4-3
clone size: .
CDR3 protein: CASSQDPGLASGELFF
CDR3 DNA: TGCGCCAGCAGCCAAGACCCGGGACTAGCGTCCGGGGAGCTGTTTTTT

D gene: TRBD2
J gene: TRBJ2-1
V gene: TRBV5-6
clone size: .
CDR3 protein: CASSGTGTSVSYNEQFF
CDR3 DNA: TGTGCCAGCAGCGGGACCGGGACTAGCGTTTCATACAATGAGCAGTTCTTC

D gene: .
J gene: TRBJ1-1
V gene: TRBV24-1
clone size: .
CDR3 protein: CATSDSGHPEAFF
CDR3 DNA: TGTGCCACCAGTGATTCGGGACACCCGGAGGCTTTCTTT

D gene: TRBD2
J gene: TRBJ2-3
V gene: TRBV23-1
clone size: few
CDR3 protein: CATQRRALALSADTQYF
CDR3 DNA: TGCGCCACCCAGCGAAGAGCACTAGCGCTTTCAGCAGATACGCAGTATTTT

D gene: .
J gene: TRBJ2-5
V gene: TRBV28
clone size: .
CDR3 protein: CASSRDRPQETQYF
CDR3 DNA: TGTGCCAGCAGTCGTGACAGGCCTCAAGAGACCCAGTACTTC

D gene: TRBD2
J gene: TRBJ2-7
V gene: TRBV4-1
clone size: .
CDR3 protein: CASSPRLAGDEQYF
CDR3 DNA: TGCGCCAGCAGCCCCCGACTAGCGGGGGACGAGCAGTACTTC

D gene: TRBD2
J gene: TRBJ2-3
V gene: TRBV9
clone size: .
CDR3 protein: CASSVRGSWTDTQYF
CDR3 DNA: TGTGCCAGCAGCGTACGCGGGAGCTGGACAGATACGCAGTATTTT

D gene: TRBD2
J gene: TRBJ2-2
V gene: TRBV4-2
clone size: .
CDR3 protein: CASSQGTSGRLITGELFF
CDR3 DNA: TGTGCCAGCAGCCAAGGGACTAGCGGGAGGCTTATTACCGGGGAGCTGTTTTTT

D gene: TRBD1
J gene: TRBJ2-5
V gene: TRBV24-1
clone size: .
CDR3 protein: CATSDPIGQGASETQYF
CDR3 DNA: TGTGCCACCAGTGACCCGATCGGGCAGGGGGCTTCGGAGACCCAGTACTTC

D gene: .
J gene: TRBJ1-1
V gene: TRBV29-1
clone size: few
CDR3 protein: CSVAKGVGTEAFF
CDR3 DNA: TGCAGCGTGGCGAAGGGGGTTGGAACTGAAGCTTTCTTT

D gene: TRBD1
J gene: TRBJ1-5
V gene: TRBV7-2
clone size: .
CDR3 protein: CASSSRQGAKGQPQHF
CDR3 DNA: TGTGCCAGCAGCTCACGACAGGGGGCTAAGGGTCAGCCCCAGCATTTT